The sequence of this T cell receptor (beta chain) was determined in a study of blood T cells in healthy people across ages. This clonotype was found once. Sample-barcoded 5' priming and a J-beta primer mix drove a second PCR of 7 to 11 cycles. Via MiXCR, TCRdb re-called the 5' RACE reads, giving one row per CDR3 protein. The data contain 1 million or so distinct CDR3 sequences, less than 50% of them singletons. CDR3 length: 14 residues. Germline-derived CDR1 and CDR2 are SEHNR and FQNEAQ (reference sequence). V lost 5 bases and J lost 2; bases outside the gene matches: 5. V and J are TRBV7-9 and TRBJ2-7; 8 bases match TRBD2. The receptor was isolated from an older woman in good health. Sequencing used blood. The DNA of the CDR3 is TGTGCCAGCAGCCCCTCAGCGGGAGCCTACGAGCAGTACTTC. Translation gives CASSPSAGAYEQYF. Using reference TRBV7-9 and TRBJ2-7 for the parts outside the CDR3, the full variable domain is DTGVSQNPRHKITKRGQNVTFRCDPISEHNRLYWYRQTLGQGPEFLTYFQNEAQLEKSRLLSDRFSAERPKGSFSTLEIQRTEQGDSAMYLCASSPSAGAYEQYFGPGTRLTVT.